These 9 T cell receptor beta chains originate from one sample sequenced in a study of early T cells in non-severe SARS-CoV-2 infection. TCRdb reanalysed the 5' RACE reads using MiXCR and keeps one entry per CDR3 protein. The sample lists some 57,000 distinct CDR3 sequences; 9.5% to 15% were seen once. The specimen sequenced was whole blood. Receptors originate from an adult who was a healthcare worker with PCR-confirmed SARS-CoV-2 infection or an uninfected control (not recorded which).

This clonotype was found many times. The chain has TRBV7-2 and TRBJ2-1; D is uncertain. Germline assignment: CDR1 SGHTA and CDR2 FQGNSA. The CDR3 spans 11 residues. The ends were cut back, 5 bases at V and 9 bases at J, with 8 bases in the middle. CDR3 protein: CASSADAEQFF. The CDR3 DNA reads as TGTGCCAGCAGCGCGGATGCTGAGCAGTTCTTC.

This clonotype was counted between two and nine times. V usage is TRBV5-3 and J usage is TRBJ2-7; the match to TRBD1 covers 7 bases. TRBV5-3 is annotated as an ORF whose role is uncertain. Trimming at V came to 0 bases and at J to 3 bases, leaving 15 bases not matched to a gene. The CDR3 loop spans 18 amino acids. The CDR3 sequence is CARSLDGFYGTALYEQYF. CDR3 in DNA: TGTGCCAGAAGCTTGGACGGGTTCTACGGGACAGCACTCTACGAGCAGTACTTC.

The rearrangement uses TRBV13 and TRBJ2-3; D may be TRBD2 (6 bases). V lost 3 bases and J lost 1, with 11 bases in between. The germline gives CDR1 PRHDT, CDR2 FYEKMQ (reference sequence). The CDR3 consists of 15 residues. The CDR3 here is CASSFRLAGTDTQYF. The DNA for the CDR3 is TGTGCCAGCAGCTTCCGATTAGCGGGCACAGATACGCAGTATTTT.

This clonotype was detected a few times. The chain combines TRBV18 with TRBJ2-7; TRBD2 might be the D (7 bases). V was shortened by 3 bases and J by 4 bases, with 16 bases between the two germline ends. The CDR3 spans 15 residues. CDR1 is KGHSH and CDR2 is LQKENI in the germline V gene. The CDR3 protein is CASSPGGGRGYEQYF. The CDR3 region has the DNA TGTGCCAGCTCACCGGGCGGGGGCCGGGGGTACGAGCAGTACTTC.

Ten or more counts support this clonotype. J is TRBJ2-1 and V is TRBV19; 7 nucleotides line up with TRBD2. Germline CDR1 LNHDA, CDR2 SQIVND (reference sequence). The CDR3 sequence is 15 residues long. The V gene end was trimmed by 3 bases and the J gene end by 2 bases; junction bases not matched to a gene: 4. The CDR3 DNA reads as TGTGCCAGTAGTATCGCGGGAGAAGCCTACAATGAGCAGTTCTTC. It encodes CASSIAGEAYNEQFF.

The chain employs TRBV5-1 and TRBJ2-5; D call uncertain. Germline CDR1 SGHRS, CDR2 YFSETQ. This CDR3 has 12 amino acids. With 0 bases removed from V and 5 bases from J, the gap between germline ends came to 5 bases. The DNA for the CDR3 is TGCGCCAGCAGCTTGGAACTTGAGACCCAGTACTTC. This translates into CASSLELETQYF.

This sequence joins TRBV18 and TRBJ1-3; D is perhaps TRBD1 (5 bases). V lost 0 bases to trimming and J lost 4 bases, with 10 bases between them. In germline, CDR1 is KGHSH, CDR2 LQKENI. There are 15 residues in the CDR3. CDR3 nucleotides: TGTGCCAGCTCACCACCTAAGGGGAGAGGAAACACCATATATTTT. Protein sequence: CASSPPKGRGNTIYF.

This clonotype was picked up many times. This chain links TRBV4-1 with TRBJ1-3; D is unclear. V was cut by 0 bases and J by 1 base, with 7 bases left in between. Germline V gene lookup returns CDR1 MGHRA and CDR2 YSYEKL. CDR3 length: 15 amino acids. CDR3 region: CASSQDRESGNTIYF. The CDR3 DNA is TGCGCCAGCAGCCAAGATCGGGAATCTGGAAACACCATATATTTT.

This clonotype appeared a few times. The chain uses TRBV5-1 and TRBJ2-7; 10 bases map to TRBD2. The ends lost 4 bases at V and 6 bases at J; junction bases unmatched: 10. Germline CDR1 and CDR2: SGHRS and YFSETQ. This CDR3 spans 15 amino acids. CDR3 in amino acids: CASSPDGTSVSEQYF. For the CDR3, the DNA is TGCGCCAGCAGCCCCGACGGGACTAGCGTATCCGAGCAGTACTTC.